This T cell receptor (beta chain) is from a study of T cell responses to AZD1222 COVID-19 vaccine. This clone was seen once. Here immunoSEQ multiplex PCR was the method, and the copy in TCRdb shows in-frame clones only, minus some. The data show about 90,000 clones, with 89% seen just once and roughly 5% held by the top ten. Deletions cut 7 bases from V and 11 bases from J, with 21 bases between. Germline lookup yields CDR1 SEHNR and CDR2 FQNEAQ (reference sequence). This CDR3 comprises 13 residues. The TCR originated in an adult who received the AZD1222 COVID-19 vaccine. The specimen was peripheral blood, collected 28 days after the second AZD1222 dose. The chain employs TRBV7-9 and TRBJ2-7; D might be TRBD1 or TRBD2, each matching 6 bases. Written as DNA, the CDR3 is TGTGCCAGCACCGGAAGTTATGGGGGGCCAAAGTACTTC. Translating gives CASTGSYGGPKYF. Looking up the rest from reference TRBV7-9 and TRBJ2-7 gives the full variable domain: DTGVSQNPRHKITKRGQNVTFRCDPISEHNRLYWYRQTLGQGPEFLTYFQNEAQLEKSRLLSDRFSAERPKGSFSTLEIQRTEQGDSAMYLCASTGSYGGPKYFGPGTRLTVT.